These T cell receptor beta chains were read from a single sample in a study of blood T cells in healthy people across ages. TCRdb re-called the 5' RACE reads through MiXCR, storing one row per CDR3 protein. Among 700,000 to 950,000 distinct CDR3 sequences listed, about 62% were seen once. Sequences were obtained from blood. These receptors all come from a man aged 25-40 years in good health. Each CDR3 is given with its conserved first and last residue. The D gene is left open where the match is weak. Only part of the rows carry a size: once, few, many, or a class if the clone is expanded.

clone_size	j_call	v_call	d_call	cdr3_aa	cdr3_nt
-	TRBJ2-7	TRBV4-1	-	CASSPYYGALYEQYF	TGCGCCAGCAGCCCCTACTATGGGGCTCTCTACGAGCAGTACTTC
-	TRBJ1-1	TRBV10-3	TRBD1	CAISLTGDTEAFF	TGTGCCATCAGCCTGACAGGGGACACTGAAGCTTTCTTT
-	TRBJ2-1	TRBV6-5	-	CASGVGNEQFF	TGTGCCAGCGGGGTGGGCAATGAGCAGTTCTTC
-	TRBJ2-1	TRBV6-2/TRBV6-3	TRBD2	CASTLAPLAPLAGGRGEQFF	TGTGCCAGCACCTTAGCCCCCCTGGCCCCGCTAGCGGGAGGAAGGGGTGAGCAGTTCTTC
few	TRBJ1-1	TRBV20-1	-	CSAAGRVGNTEAFF	TGCAGTGCTGCTGGTCGGGTGGGGAACACTGAAGCTTTCTTT
few	TRBJ2-3	TRBV7-2	TRBD2	CASSLELAGGQQYF	TGTGCCAGCAGCTTAGAACTAGCGGGCGGCCAGCAGTATTTT
-	TRBJ2-7	TRBV7-2	TRBD1	CASSLAGGQDASYEQYF	TGTGCCAGCAGCTTAGCGGGGGGACAGGACGCGTCCTACGAGCAGTACTTC
-	TRBJ2-3	TRBV5-5	-	CASILGGTDTQYF	TGTGCCAGCATCCTCGGGGGCACAGATACGCAGTATTTT
-	TRBJ2-7	TRBV7-9	-	CASSRGETDEQYF	TGTGCCAGCAGCAGGGGTGAAACCGACGAGCAGTACTTC
-	TRBJ2-1	TRBV14	-	CASSQELAGNEQFF	TGTGCCAGCAGCCAAGAACTAGCAGGCAATGAGCAGTTCTTC
once	TRBJ1-1	TRBV7-8	-	CASSLVGSLSMNTEAFF	TGTGCCAGCAGCTTAGTGGGCTCCCTTAGCATGAACACTGAAGCTTTCTTT
-	TRBJ2-7	TRBV5-1	TRBD2	CASSNRGLGTYEQYF	TGCGCCAGCAGCAACCGTGGACTAGGTACCTACGAGCAGTACTTC
-	TRBJ2-5	TRBV7-2	-	CASSLGYMGETQYF	TGTGCCAGCAGCTTAGGGTACATGGGAGAGACCCAGTACTTC
-	TRBJ1-2	TRBV6-6	-	CASSSGTPALNNYGYTF	TGTGCCAGCAGTTCAGGGACACCAGCGCTGAATAACTATGGCTACACCTTC
few	TRBJ2-5	TRBV20-1	-	CSAKQETQYF	TGCAGTGCAAAACAGGAGACCCAGTACTTC
-	TRBJ2-5	TRBV10-1	TRBD2	CATIRGLALFQETQYF	TGCGCCACCATCCGTGGACTAGCGCTGTTCCAAGAGACCCAGTACTTC
-	TRBJ1-2	TRBV12-3/TRBV12-4	-	CASSLEGDNYGYTF	TGTGCCAGCAGTTTAGAGGGGGACAACTATGGCTACACCTTC
many	TRBJ2-3	TRBV9	-	CASSVEQGVLHTQDTQYF	TGTGCCAGCAGCGTAGAGCAAGGGGTCCTCCACACACAAGATACGCAGTATTTT
many	TRBJ1-2	TRBV28	-	CASKHPGDPSVGGYTF	TGTGCCAGCAAGCACCCCGGGGACCCTTCTGTTGGCGGCTACACCTTC
-	TRBJ1-2	TRBV29-1	-	CSVEGGSGSNYGYTF	TGCAGCGTTGAAGGAGGGTCGGGATCTAACTATGGCTACACCTTC
-	TRBJ1-2	TRBV4-2	-	CASSPKTDSFRAYGYTF	TGTGCCAGCAGCCCAAAAACCGACAGTTTTCGAGCCTATGGCTACACCTTC
once	TRBJ2-5	TRBV5-4	TRBD2	CASSLISGGQETQYF	TGTGCCAGCAGCTTGATTAGCGGGGGGCAAGAGACCCAGTACTTC
once	TRBJ2-3	TRBV6-2/TRBV6-3	TRBD2	CASSLEGLEFITDTQYF	TGTGCCAGCAGTTTAGAGGGACTAGAGTTCATTACAGATACGCAGTATTTT
few	TRBJ1-5	TRBV29-1	-	CSVEFGSNQPQHF	TGCAGCGTTGAATTTGGAAGCAATCAGCCCCAGCATTTT